This T cell receptor (beta chain) was profiled in a study of blood T cell repertoires in COVID-19. Across the study: Researchers got acute and convalescent COVID-19 samples from the United States, Italy and Spain. The cDNA or gDNA used as material had been derived from T cells, B-cell-depleted T cells, or PBMCs.

Profiled with immunoSEQ multiplex PCR; TCRdb holds only in-frame clones, not every one. This table has about 370,000 clones, approximately 90% appearing once. Individuals drawn from 24 US areas were roughly 18 to 95 years old. The recovered donors of Cohort 3 showed two negative PCRs, clearance, or symptom resolution. The sequenced material came from PBMCs or T cells enriched from blood (not recorded which). This clonotype originated in a man between 18 and 35 years old who had recovered from COVID-19.

The CDR3 here is CASGGGPSGHNEQFF. The DNA of the CDR3 is TGTGCCAGCGGGGGGGGGCCTAGCGGTCACAATGAGCAGTTCTTC. The genes are TRBV6-5 and TRBJ2-1; D may be TRBD2 (7 bases). The germline V gene has CDR1 MNHEY and CDR2 SVGAGI. The CDR3 spans 15 residues. Trimming stripped 8 bases from V and 5 bases from J, with 19 bases between.